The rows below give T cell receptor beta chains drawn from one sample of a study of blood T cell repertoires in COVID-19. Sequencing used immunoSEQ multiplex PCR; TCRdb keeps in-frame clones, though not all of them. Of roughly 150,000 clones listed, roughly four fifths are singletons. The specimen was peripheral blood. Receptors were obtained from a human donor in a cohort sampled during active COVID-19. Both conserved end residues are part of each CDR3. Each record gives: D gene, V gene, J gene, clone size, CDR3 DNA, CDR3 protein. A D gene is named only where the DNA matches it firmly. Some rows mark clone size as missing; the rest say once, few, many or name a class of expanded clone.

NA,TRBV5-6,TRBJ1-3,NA,TGTGCCAGCAGCTTGGTAGCTACTGGAAACACCATATATTTT,CASSLVATGNTIYF
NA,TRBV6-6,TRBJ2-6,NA,TGTGCCAGCAGTACATCAGGGAATGGGGCCAACGTCCTGACTTTC,CASSTSGNGANVLTF
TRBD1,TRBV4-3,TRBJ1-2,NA,TGCGCCAGCAGCGCCACAGGGGGATTTGTCTATGGCTACACCTTC,CASSATGGFVYGYTF
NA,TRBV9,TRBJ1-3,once,TGTGCCAGCAGCGCGAGAGAGAGGGCCGCGGAAGGAAACACCATATATTTT,CASSARERAAEGNTIYF
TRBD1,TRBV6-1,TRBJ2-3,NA,TGTGCCAGCAGTGAGAGGGCGGTGGACAGGGGGCGTTGGACAGATACGCAGTATTTT,CASSERAVDRGRWTDTQYF
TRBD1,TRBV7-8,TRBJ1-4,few,TGTGCCAGCAGCTCCCAGGGGGCCGTTGAAAAACTGTTTTTT,CASSSQGAVEKLFF
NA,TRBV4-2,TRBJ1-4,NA,TGTGCCAGCAGCCAAGATCTAGATGAAAAACTGTTTTTT,CASSQDLDEKLFF
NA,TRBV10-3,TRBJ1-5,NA,TGTGCCATCAGTGAGTCGGGGGCAGGGGACGGGCAGCCCCAGCATTTT,CAISESGAGDGQPQHF
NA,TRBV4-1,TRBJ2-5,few,TGCGCCAGCAGCTCCCTCGGGGGGCCAGAGGAGACCCAGTACTTC,CASSSLGGPEETQYF
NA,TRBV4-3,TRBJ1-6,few,TGCGCCAGTCAACTGAACCGGGACACCCGCAATAATTCACCCCTCCACTTT,CASQLNRDTRNNSPLHF
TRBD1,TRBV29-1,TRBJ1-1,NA,TGCAGCGTTCAAAAGGACAGGGGAACCCCTGAAGCTTTCTTT,CSVQKDRGTPEAFF
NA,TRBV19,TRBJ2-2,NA,TGTGCCAGTAGACCGGACATTAACACCGGGGAGCTGTTTTTT,CASRPDINTGELFF
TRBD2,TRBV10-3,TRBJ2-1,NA,TGTGCCATCAGTGACGGGACTAGCGGGGTGGATGAGCAGTTCTTC,CAISDGTSGVDEQFF
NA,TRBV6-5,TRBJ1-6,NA,TGTGCCAGCAGTTCCCCCGGGTCGGGGGGCGGCTCACCCCTCCACTTT,CASSSPGSGGGSPLHF
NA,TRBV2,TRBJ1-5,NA,TGTGCCAGCAGGGAGACAGTGGAGCTATGGAGCAATCAGCCCCAGCATTTT,CASRETVELWSNQPQHF
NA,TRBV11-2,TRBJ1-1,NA,TGTGCCAGCAGAAAGATAACGGGACGGCGGGAAACTGAAGCTTTCTTT,CASRKITGRRETEAFF
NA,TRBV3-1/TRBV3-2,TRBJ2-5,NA,TGTGCCAGCAGCCAAGGTTACTTATTACAAGAGACCCAGTACTTC,CASSQGYLLQETQYF
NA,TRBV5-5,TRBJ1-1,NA,TGTGCCAGCAGCTTGGCCGGGGGGCCCCTGAACACTGAAGCTTTCTTT,CASSLAGGPLNTEAFF
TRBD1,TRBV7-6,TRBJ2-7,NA,TGTGCCAGCAGCTCCACGGTGGGGGACAGCTCATCCTACGAGCAGTACTTC,CASSSTVGDSSSYEQYF
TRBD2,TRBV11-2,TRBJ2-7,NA,TGTGCCAGCAGCTTAGATCGGCGGCTAGCGGGGGCTCGTCCCTACGAGCAGTACTTC,CASSLDRRLAGARPYEQYF
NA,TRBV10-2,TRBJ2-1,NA,TGCGCCAGCAGTGAGGTCGTGGTAGACTACAATGAGCAGTTCTTC,CASSEVVVDYNEQFF
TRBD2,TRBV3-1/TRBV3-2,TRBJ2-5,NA,TGTGCCAGCAGCCAGGCGACTAGCTTGGAGACCCAGTACTTC,CASSQATSLETQYF
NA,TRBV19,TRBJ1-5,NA,TGTGCCAGTAGACCGGGGAGGGAGCTTCGACCCCAGCATTTT,CASRPGRELRPQHF
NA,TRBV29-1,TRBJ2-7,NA,TGCAGCGTCACTATGACGCAAGGCTACGAGCAGTACTTC,CSVTMTQGYEQYF
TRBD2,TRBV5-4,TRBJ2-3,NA,TGTGCCAGCAGACTGCGGGCGGGAGGGCCGATACAGTCAGATACGCAGTATTTT,CASRLRAGGPIQSDTQYF
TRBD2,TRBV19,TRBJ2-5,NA,TGTGCCAGTAGTATCCCCGGGCGGGGGGAGACCCAGTACTTC,CASSIPGRGETQYF
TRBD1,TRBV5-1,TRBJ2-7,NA,TGCGCCAGCAGTCGGGACAGGGTCCACGAGCAGTACTTC,CASSRDRVHEQYF
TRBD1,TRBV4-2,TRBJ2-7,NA,TGTGCCAGCAGCCAATCCCGGACAGGGAGTTCCTACGAGCAGTACTTC,CASSQSRTGSSYEQYF
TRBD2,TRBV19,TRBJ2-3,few,TGTGCCTCTCAGCGGGGGGGCAGGGATACGCAGTATTTT,CASQRGGRDTQYF
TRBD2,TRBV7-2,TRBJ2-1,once,TGTGCCAGCAACCAACGGGAGGGGGAGCAGTTCTTC,CASNQREGEQFF
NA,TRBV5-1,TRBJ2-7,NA,TGCGCCAGCAGCTTGAGTGGCGGGGACCACGAGCAGTACTTC,CASSLSGGDHEQYF
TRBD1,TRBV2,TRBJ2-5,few,TGTGCCAGCACAGGGGGCACGGGGAGGGAGACCCAGTACTTC,CASTGGTGRETQYF
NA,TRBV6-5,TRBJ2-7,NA,TGTGCCAGCACGGTGAAGCGCGACGAGCAGTACTTC,CASTVKRDEQYF
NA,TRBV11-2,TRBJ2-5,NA,TGTGCCAGCAGTTCAACGGGGAACCAAGAGACCCAGTACTTC,CASSSTGNQETQYF
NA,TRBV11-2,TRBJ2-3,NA,TGTGCCAGCAGCAGAGCGGGCAGCACAGATACGCAGTATTTT,CASSRAGSTDTQYF
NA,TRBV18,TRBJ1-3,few,TGTGCCAGCTCACAACTACAAATTTACTCTGGAAACACCATATATTTT,CASSQLQIYSGNTIYF
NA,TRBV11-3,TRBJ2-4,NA,TGTGCCAGCAGCTTGTCTAGTCGAGACATTCAGTACTTC,CASSLSSRDIQYF
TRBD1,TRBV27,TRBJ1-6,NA,TGTGCCAGCAGCATTGGACAGGGGGGAGGGAGATGGAATTCACCCCTCCACTTT,CASSIGQGGGRWNSPLHF
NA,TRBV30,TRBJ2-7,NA,TGTGCCTGGAGTTACGACAGGAGTTCCTACGAGCAGTACTTC,CAWSYDRSSYEQYF
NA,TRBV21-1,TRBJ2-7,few,TGTGCCAGCGCCAACGGGTCAGGGGGTGAGAAAACGGGGTCCTACGAGCAGTACTTC,CASANGSGGEKTGSYEQYF
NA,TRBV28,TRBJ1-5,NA,TGTGCCAGCAGCTCAGGGAGGGGCGGCAATCAGCCCCAGCATTTT,CASSSGRGGNQPQHF
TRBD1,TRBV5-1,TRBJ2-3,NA,TGCGCCAGCAGCTTACAGGGGGCATCAAGAACAGATACGCAGTATTTT,CASSLQGASRTDTQYF
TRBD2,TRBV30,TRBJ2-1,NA,TGTGCCTGGAGTGAAGGACTAGCGGGGGGCGTTAATGAGCAGTTCTTC,CAWSEGLAGGVNEQFF
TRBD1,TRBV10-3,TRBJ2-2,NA,TGTGCCATCAGGGGGACAGTGAACACCGGGGAGCTGTTTTTT,CAIRGTVNTGELFF
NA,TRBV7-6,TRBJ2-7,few,TGTGCCAGCAGCCGAGGCACGACAGCTTTATTGTCGGGCGAGCAGTACTTC,CASSRGTTALLSGEQYF
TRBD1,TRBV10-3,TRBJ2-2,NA,TGTGCCATCAGCCGACAGGGGGCCATGACCGGGGAGCTGTTTTTT,CAISRQGAMTGELFF
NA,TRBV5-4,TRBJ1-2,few,TGTGCCAGCAGCTTGGACAGGACCGATGGCTACACCTTC,CASSLDRTDGYTF
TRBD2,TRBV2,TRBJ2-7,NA,TGTGCCAGCAGGCGGGAGAGTGACGAGCAGTACTTC,CASRRESDEQYF
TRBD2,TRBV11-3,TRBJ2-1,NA,TGTGCCAGCAGCTCCCGACTAGCGGGAGGGATCAATGAGCAGTTCTTC,CASSSRLAGGINEQFF
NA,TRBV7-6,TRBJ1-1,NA,TGTGCCAGCAGCTTAGTGCAGGGTATGAACACTGAAGCTTTCTTT,CASSLVQGMNTEAFF
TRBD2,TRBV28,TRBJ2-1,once,TGTGCCAGCACGACGCTAGCGGGAGGTACCCCTGGGACCTACAATGAGCAGTTCTTC,CASTTLAGGTPGTYNEQFF
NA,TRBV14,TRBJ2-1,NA,TGTGCCAGCAGCGGAGGTGACAATGAGCAGTTCTTC,CASSGGDNEQFF
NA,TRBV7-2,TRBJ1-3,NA,TGTGCCAGCAGCCTAAACCTCAGGGGTTATGGAAACACCATATATTTT,CASSLNLRGYGNTIYF